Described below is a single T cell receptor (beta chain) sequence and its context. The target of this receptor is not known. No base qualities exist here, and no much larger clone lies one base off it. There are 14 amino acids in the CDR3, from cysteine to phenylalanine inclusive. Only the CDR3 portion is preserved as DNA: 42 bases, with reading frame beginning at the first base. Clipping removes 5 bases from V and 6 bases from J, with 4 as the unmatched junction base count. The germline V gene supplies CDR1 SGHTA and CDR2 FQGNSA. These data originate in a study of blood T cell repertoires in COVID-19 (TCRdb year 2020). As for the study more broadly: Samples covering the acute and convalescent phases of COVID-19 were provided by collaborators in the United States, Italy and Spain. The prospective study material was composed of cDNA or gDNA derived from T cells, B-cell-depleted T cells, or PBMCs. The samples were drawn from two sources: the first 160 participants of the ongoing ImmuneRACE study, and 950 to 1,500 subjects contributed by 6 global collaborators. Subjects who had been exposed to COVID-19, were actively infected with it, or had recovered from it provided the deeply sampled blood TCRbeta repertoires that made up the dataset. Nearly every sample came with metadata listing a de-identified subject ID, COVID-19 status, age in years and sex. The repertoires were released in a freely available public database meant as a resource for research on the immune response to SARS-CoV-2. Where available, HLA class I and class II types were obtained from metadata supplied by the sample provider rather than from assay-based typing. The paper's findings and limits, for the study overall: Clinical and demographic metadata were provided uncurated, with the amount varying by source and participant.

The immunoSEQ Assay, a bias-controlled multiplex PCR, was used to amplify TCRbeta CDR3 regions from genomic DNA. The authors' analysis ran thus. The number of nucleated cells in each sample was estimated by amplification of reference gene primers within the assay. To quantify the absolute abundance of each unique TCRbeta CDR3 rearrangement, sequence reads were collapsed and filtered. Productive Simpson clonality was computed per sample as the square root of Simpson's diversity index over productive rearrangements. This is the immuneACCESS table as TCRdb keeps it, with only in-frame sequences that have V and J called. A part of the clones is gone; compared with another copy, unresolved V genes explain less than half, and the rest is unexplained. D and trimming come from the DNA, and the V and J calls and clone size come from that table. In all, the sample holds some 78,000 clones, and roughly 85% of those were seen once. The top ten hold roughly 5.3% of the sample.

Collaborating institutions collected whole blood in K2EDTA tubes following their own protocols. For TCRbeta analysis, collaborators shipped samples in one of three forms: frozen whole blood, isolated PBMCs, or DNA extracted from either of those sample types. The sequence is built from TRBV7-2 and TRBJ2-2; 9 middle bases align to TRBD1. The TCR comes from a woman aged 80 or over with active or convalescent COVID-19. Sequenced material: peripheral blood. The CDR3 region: CASSPRQGAGELFF. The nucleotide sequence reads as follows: TGTGCCAGCAGCCCTCGACAGGGGGCCGGGGAGCTGTTTTTT.